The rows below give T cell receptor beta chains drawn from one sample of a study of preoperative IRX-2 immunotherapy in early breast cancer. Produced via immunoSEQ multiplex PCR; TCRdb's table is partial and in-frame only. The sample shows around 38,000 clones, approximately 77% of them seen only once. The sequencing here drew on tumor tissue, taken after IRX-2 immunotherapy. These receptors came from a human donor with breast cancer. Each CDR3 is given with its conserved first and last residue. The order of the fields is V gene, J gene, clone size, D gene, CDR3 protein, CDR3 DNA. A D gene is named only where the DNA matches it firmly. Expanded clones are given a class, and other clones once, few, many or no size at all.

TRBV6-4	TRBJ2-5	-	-	CASGPHSETQYF	TGTGCCAGCGGTCCTCACTCGGAGACCCAGTACTTC
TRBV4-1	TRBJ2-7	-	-	CASSPFGSYEQYF	TGCGCCAGCAGCCCCTTCGGCTCCTACGAGCAGTACTTC
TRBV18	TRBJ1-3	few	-	CASSLSAGNTIYF	TGTGCCAGCTCCCTCAGTGCTGGAAACACCATATATTTT
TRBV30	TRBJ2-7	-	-	CAWRAAGSYEQYF	TGTGCCTGGAGGGCGGCCGGCTCCTACGAGCAGTACTTC
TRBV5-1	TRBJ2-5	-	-	CASSKTGSGETQYF	TGCGCCAGCAGCAAAACAGGGTCCGGAGAGACCCAGTACTTC
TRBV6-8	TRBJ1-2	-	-	CASSTTYRQARYGYTF	TGTGCCAGCAGTACTACCTACCGACAGGCACGCTATGGCTACACCTTC
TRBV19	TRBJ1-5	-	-	CASSNSDNQPQHF	TGTGCCAGTAGTAACAGCGACAATCAGCCCCAGCATTTT
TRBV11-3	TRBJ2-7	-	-	CASSSSTGIGGYEQYF	TGTGCCAGCAGCTCGTCTACAGGGATCGGAGGCTACGAGCAGTACTTC
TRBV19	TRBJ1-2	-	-	CASREGWGYTF	TGTGCCAGTAGAGAGGGATGGGGCTACACCTTC
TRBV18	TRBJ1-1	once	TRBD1	CASSPLTGGNTEAFF	TGTGCCAGCTCACCACTTACAGGGGGGAACACTGAAGCTTTCTTT
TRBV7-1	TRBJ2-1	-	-	CASSLVEVYEQFF	TGTGCCAGCAGCTTAGTGGAAGTATATGAGCAGTTCTTC
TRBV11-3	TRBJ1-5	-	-	CASSLGWGDQPQHF	TGTGCCAGCAGCTTAGGTTGGGGGGATCAGCCCCAGCATTTT
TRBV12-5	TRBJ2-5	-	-	CASGYRNPETQYF	TGTGCTAGTGGTTATAGGAACCCAGAGACCCAGTACTTC
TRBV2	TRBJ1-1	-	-	CASSFNSANTEAFF	TGTGCCAGCAGTTTTAACAGCGCGAACACTGAAGCTTTCTTT
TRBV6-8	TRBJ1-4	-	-	CASRTGSTTNEKLFF	TGTGCCAGCAGAACAGGGTCTACAACTAATGAAAAACTGTTTTTT
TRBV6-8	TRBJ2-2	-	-	CACGVSGGELFF	TGTGCCTGCGGGGTCTCGGGCGGGGAGCTGTTTTTT
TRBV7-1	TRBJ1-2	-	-	CASRAAGRDYGYTF	TGTGCCAGCAGGGCGGCGGGGCGCGACTATGGCTACACCTTC
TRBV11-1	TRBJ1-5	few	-	CASSYGPGFNQPQHF	TGTGCCAGCAGCTACGGGCCGGGGTTCAATCAGCCCCAGCATTTT
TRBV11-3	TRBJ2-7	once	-	CASSLEWLATYEQYF	TGTGCCAGCAGCTTAGAGTGGCTAGCGACCTACGAGCAGTACTTC
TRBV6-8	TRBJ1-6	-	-	CASNPGLRQALHF	TGTGCCAGCAACCCGGGACTGAGACAGGCCCTCCACTTT
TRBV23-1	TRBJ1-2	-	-	CASSLAPGHYGYTF	TGCGCCAGCAGCTTGGCCCCGGGCCACTATGGCTACACCTTC
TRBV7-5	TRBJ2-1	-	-	CASSSRGQGNEQFF	TGTGCCAGCAGCTCGCGCGGGCAAGGCAATGAGCAGTTCTTC
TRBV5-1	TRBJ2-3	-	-	CASSLSHNTDTQYF	TGCGCCAGCAGCTTGAGCCACAACACAGATACGCAGTATTTT
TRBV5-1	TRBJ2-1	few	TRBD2	CASSLAALAGGFHDEQFF	TGCGCCAGCAGCTTGGCCGCCTTAGCGGGGGGCTTCCACGATGAGCAGTTCTTC
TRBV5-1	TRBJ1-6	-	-	CASRPKTAGSPLHF	TGCGCCAGCCGACCGAAGACAGCAGGATCACCCCTCCACTTT
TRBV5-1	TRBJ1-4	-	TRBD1	CASSLRTGGEKLFF	TGCGCCAGCAGCTTGCGGACAGGAGGAGAAAAACTGTTTTTT
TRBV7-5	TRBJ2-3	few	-	CASSAWDSTSTDTQYF	TGTGCCAGCAGCGCGTGGGACTCCACTAGCACAGATACGCAGTATTTT
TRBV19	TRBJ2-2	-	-	CASSIEVSGELFF	TGTGCCAGTAGTATAGAGGTATCCGGGGAGCTGTTTTTT
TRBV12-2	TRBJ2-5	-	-	CAYHYGTSGSQETQYF	TGTGCCTATCACTACGGGACTAGCGGGAGCCAAGAGACCCAGTACTTC
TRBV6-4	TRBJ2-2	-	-	CASASSHGGELFF	TGTGCCAGCGCCTCCTCCCATGGCGGGGAGCTGTTTTTT
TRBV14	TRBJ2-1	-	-	CASSQSGSFDNEQFF	TGTGCCAGCAGCCAATCGGGGAGTTTCGACAATGAGCAGTTCTTC
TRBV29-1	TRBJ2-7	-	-	CSVEAGYSYEQYF	TGCAGCGTTGAGGCAGGGTACTCCTACGAGCAGTACTTC
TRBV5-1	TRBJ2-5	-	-	CASFPGGVKETQYF	TGCGCCAGCTTCCCCGGCGGGGTGAAAGAGACCCAGTACTTC
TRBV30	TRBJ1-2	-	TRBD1	CAWSSDRVRGTSNYGYTF	TGTGCCTGGAGTTCTGACAGGGTGCGTGGTACATCTAACTATGGCTACACCTTC
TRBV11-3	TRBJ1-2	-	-	CASSSYTGIYGYTF	TGTGCCAGCAGCTCCTACACAGGCATCTATGGCTACACCTTC
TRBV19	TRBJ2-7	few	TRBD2	CASSRDYQSSYEQYF	TGTGCCAGTAGTAGGGACTATCAAAGCTCCTACGAGCAGTACTTC
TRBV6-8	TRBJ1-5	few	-	CASRPDSDLSNQPQHF	TGTGCCAGCAGGCCAGACAGTGACCTTAGCAATCAGCCCCAGCATTTT
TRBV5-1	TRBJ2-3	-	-	CASSREGTATDTQYF	TGCGCCAGCAGCCGGGAGGGGACAGCCACAGATACGCAGTATTTT
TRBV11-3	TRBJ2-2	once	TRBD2	CASSLIRSGANTGELFF	TGTGCCAGCAGCCTCATCAGGAGCGGGGCTAACACCGGGGAGCTGTTTTTT
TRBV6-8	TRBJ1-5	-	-	CAIREALSNQPQHF	TGTGCCATCAGAGAGGCCCTAAGCAATCAGCCCCAGCATTTT
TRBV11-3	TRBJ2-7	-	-	CASSRGQTGTYEQYF	TGTGCCAGCAGCCGAGGACAGACGGGGACCTACGAGCAGTACTTC
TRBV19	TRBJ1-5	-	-	CASSQEGLDNQPQHF	TGTGCCAGTAGTCAAGAGGGATTAGACAATCAGCCCCAGCATTTT
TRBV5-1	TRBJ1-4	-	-	CASSLLQASEKLFF	TGCGCCAGCAGCTTGTTACAGGCGAGTGAAAAACTGTTTTTT
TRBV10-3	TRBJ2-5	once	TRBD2	CAISESQGTSSETQYF	TGTGCCATCAGTGAGTCACAAGGGACTAGCTCAGAGACCCAGTACTTC
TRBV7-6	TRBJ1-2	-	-	CASSLPTGGDGYTF	TGTGCCAGCAGCTTGCCGACCGGAGGGGATGGCTACACCTTC
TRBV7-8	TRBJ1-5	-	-	CASSLVFLQPQHF	TGTGCCAGCAGCTTAGTTTTTCTTCAGCCCCAGCATTTT
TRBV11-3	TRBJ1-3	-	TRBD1	CASSLYGQGPGDTIYF	TGTGCCAGCAGCCTGTACGGACAGGGGCCCGGAGACACCATATATTTT
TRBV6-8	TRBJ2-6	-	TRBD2	CASRQERGASSGANVLTF	TGTGCCAGCAGGCAGGAGCGGGGGGCTAGCTCTGGGGCCAACGTCCTGACTTTC
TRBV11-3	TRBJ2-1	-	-	CASSRAGGQKDSDEQFF	TGTGCCAGCAGCCGGGCGGGGGGACAGAAGGATAGCGATGAGCAGTTCTTC
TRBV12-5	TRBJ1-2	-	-	CASGLVNYGYTF	TGTGCTAGTGGTTTGGTAAACTATGGCTACACCTTC